This T cell receptor beta chain is drawn from a study of cytomegalovirus exposure and HLA in healthy donors. Donors consisted of healthy bone marrow donors. Donors likely had unrecorded immune exposures despite being nominally healthy when sampled. Notes on this clone: As yet, its antigen is unknown.

The PCR made use of 60 Vbeta and 13 Jbeta primers. Profiling relied on immunoSEQ multiplex PCR, and the TCRdb table lists in-frame clones only, not all of them. The sample lists under 200,000 clones; around 85% were seen once. Study conclusions and caveats: Being productive about 90% or about 30% of the time was typical of most TCR beta V segments in an earlier analysis. Researchers reported from a later analysis that most CMV-associated TCR beta chains appeared HLA-restricted.

CDR1 is SNHLY, CDR2 FYNNEI, per germline. This CDR3 spans 16 amino acids. With V trimmed by 8 bases and J by 4 bases, 10 bases remained unmatched. This chain joins TRBV2 and TRBJ2-2, with 10 bases matching TRBD1. The receptor was derived from a human donor in good health. The sequenced sample consisted of PBMCs. CDR3: CASLGGDRGRTGELFF. In DNA, the CDR3 is TGTGCCAGCCTCGGAGGAGACAGGGGGCGCACCGGGGAGCTGTTTTTT.